This T cell receptor (beta chain) was recovered during a study of T cell repertoires in cytomegalovirus infection (dated by TCRdb to between 2017 and 2020). Study-wide context: Alongside well-studied HLA-B-restricted epitopes, the peptide stimulations were aimed at recently identified HLA-C-restricted CMV epitopes, whose presentation resists viral immunomodulation. Donor HLA type was relevant to the analysis, because carriage of CMV infection together with the matching HLA type was indicated by public TCR beta signatures. Overall study results and their limits: In the ex vivo response, HLA-C-restricted CMV-specific TCR beta clonotypes were dominant, and in two of eight donors the single most frequent clonotype came from this HLA-C-restricted group. In both this cohort and an independent cohort of over 350 donors, the cumulative frequency of public TCR beta family members distinguished carriers of CMV infection plus the relevant HLA type.

A remark on this clonotype: It has no known antigen specificity. One base away there is no much larger clone; base qualities are not given.

Sequencing was performed on an Illumina HiSeq 1500. Clones were called with MiXCR by TCRdb after fastp trimmed the public reads at Q25, and only in-frame beta chains were retained. One record per CDR3 amino acid sequence lists the most common genes and DNA. Within this sample are about 350,000 distinct CDR3 sequences, with about 35% of them counted one time only. The top ten constitute roughly 12% of the sample. Interpreted using the paper, the treatment or condition label stands for: in vitro stimulation with specific CMV peptide epitopes to enrich CMV-specific T cells. The junction carries 20 bases between V and J, which are trimmed by 6 bases and 4 bases respectively. The CDR3 contains 16 residues, cysteine and phenylalanine counted. Kept here is only the CDR3 DNA, which spans 48 bases and is read in frame from base 1. Based on the germline V gene (reference sequence), the CDR1 and CDR2 sequences are MNHNY and SVGAGI.

The receptor comes from a human donor in good health (CMV status not recorded). Some clones in this sample may be carry-over from other donors' samples. The sample in question was cultured PBMCs, obtained from culture after CMV antigen stimulation. Recombination linked TRBV6-6 to TRBJ2-3; 6 matching bases give a weak D call of TRBD2. The CDR3 sequence is CASSQGHGGRPDTQYF. The nucleotide sequence reads as follows: TGTGCCAGCAGCCAGGGCCATGGAGGGCGCCCAGATACGCAGTATTTT.